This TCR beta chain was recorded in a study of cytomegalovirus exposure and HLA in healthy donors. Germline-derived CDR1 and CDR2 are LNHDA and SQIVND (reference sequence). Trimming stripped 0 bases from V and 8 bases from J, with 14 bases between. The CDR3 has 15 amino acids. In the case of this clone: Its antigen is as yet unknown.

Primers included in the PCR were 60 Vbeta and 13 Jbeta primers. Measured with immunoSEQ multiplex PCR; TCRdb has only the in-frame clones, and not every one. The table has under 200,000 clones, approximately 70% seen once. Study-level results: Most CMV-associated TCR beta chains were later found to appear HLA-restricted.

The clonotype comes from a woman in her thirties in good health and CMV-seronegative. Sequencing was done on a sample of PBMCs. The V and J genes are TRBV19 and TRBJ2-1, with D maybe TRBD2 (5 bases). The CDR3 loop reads CASSIEGRLLDEQFF. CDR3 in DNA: TGTGCCAGTAGTATAGAGGGTAGACTACTCGATGAGCAGTTCTTC.